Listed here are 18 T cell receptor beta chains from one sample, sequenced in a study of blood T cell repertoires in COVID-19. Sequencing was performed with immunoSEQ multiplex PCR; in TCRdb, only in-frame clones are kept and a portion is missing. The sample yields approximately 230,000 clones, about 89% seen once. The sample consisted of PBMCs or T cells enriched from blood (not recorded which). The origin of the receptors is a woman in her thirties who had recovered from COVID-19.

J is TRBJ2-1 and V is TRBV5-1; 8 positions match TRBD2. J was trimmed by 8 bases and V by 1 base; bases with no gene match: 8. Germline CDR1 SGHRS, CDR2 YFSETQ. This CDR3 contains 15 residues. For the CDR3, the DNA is TGCGCCAGCAGCTTGCCTACGGGGGGGACCGATGAGCAGTTCTTC. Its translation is CASSLPTGGTDEQFF.

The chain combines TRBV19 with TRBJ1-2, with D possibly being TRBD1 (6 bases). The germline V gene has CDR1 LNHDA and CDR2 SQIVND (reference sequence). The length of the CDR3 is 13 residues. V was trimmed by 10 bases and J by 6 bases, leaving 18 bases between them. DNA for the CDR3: TGTGCCACTGGGGCAGGGGAATCGGATGGCTACACCTTC. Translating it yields CATGAGESDGYTF.

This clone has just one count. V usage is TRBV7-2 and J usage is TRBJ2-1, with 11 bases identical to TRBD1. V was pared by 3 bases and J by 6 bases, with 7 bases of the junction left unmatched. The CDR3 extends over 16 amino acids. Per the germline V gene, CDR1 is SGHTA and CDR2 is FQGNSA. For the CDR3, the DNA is TGTGCCAGCAGCTTCATCCCCGGGACAGGGGGCAATGAGCAGTTCTTC. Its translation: CASSFIPGTGGNEQFF.

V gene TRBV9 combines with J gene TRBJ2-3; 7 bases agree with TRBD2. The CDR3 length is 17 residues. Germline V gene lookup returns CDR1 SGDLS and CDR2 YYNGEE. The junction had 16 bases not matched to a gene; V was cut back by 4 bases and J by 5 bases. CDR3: CASSPTPWREQKDTQYF. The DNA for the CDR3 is TGTGCCAGCAGCCCGACCCCCTGGCGGGAGCAGAAAGATACGCAGTATTTT.

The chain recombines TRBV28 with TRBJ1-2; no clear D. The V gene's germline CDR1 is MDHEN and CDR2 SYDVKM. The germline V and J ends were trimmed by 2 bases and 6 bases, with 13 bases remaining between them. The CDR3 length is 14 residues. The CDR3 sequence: CASSLRPSENGYTF. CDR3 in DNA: TGTGCCAGCAGTTTACGGCCCAGCGAGAATGGCTACACCTTC.

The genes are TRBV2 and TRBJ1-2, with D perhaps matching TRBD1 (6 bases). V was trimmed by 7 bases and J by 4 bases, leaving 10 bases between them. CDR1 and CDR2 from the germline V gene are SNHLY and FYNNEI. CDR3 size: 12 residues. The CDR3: CASTRGIYGYTF. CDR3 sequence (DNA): TGTGCCAGCACTAGGGGGATCTATGGCTACACCTTC. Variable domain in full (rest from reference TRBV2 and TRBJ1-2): EPEVTQTPSHQVTQMGQEVILRCVPISNHLYFYWYRQILGQKVEFLVSFYNNEISEKSEIFDDQFSVERPDGSNFTLKIRSTKLEDSAMYFCASTRGIYGYTFGSGTRLTVV.

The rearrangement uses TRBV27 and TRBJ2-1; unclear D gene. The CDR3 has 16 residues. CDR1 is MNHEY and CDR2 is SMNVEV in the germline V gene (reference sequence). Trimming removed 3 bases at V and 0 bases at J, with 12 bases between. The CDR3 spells CASSLERLSSYNEQFF. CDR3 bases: TGTGCCAGCAGTTTGGAACGACTGAGCTCCTACAATGAGCAGTTCTTC.

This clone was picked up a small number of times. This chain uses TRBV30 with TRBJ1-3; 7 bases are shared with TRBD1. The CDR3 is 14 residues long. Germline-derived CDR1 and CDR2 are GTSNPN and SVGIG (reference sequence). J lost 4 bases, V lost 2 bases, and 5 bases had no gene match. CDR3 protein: CAWSSRGRGNTIYF. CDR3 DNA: TGTGCCTGGAGTAGCAGGGGGAGAGGAAACACCATATATTTT.

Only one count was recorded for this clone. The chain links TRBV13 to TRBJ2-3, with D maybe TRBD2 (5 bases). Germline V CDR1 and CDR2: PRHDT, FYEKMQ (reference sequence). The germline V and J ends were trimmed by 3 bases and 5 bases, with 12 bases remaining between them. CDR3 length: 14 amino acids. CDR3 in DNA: TGTGCCAGCAGCTTTAGTGGGAGTGTAGATACGCAGTATTTT. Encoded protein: CASSFSGSVDTQYF.

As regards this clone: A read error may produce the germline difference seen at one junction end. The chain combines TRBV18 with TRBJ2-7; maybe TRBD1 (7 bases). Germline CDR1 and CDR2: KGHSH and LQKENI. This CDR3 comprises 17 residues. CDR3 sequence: CASSPLGPGGISYEQYF. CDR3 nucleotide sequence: TGTGCCAGCTCCCCACTCGGTCCAGGGGGGATCTCCTACGAGCAGTACTTC.

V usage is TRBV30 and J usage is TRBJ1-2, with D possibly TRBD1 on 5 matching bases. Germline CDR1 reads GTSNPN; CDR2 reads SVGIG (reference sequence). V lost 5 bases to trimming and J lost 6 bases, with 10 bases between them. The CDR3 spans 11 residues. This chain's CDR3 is CAWWTTHGYTF. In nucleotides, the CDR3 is TGTGCCTGGTGGACAACTCATGGCTACACCTTC. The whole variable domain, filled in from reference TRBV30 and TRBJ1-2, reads SQTIHQWPATLVQPVGSPLSLECTVEGTSNPNLYWYRQAAGRGLQLLFYSVGIGQISSEVPQNLSASRPQDRQFILSSKKLLLSDSGFYLCAWWTTHGYTFGSGTRLTVV.

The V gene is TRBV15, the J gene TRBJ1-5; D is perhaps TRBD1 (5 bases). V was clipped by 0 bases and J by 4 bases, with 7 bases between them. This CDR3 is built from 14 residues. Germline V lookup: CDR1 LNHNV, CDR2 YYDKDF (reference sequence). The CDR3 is CATSRDRVNQPQHF. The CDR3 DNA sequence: TGTGCCACCAGCAGAGACAGGGTGAATCAGCCCCAGCATTTT.

DNA of the CDR3: TGTGCCAGCAGCACCTCAGGGGGATTCACTGAAGCTTTCTTT. This encodes CASSTSGGFTEAFF. This chain uses TRBV7-2 with TRBJ1-1; 7 bases match TRBD1. The CDR3 is made up of 14 amino acids. V gave up 5 bases and J gave up 4 bases; unmatched junction bases: 7. Germline V gene data show CDR1 as SGHTA and CDR2 as FQGNSA.

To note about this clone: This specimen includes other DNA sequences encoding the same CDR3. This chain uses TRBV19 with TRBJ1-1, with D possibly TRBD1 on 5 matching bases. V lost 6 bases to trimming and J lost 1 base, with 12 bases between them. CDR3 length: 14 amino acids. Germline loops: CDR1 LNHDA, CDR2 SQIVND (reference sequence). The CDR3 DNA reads TGTGCCAGTAGCCCCTTGGGGCGGAACACTGAAGCTTTCTTT. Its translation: CASSPLGRNTEAFF.

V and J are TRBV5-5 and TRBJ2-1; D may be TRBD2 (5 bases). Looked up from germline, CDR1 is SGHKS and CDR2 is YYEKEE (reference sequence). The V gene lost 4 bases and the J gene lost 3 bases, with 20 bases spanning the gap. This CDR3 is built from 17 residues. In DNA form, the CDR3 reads TGTGCCAGCAGCATTAATAGGCCAACTAGTTTCTACAATGAGCAGTTCTTC. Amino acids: CASSINRPTSFYNEQFF.

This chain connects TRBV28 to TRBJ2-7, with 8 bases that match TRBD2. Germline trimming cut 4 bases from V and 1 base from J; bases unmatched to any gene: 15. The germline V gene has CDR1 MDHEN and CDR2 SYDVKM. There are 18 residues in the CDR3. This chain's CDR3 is CASSSIIRAGTSSYEQYF. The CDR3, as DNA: TGTGCCAGCAGTTCGATTATACGGGCCGGGACTAGTTCCTACGAGCAGTACTTC.

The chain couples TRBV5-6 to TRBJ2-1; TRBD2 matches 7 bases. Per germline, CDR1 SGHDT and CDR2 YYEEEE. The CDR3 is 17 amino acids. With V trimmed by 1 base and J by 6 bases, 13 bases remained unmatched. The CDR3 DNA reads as TGTGCCAGCAGCTTGCGGCGGGGAGGGACGATCCTCAATGAGCAGTTCTTC. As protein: CASSLRRGGTILNEQFF. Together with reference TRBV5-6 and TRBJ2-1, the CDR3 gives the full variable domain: DAGVTQSPTHLIKTRGQQVTLRCSPKSGHDTVSWYQQALGQGPQFIFQYYEEEERQRGNFPDRFSGHQFPNYSSELNVNALLLGDSALYLCASSLRRGGTILNEQFFGPGTRLTVL.

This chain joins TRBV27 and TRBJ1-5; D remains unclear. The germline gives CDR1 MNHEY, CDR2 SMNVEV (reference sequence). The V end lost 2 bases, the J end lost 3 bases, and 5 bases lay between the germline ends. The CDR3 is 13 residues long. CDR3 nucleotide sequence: TGTGCCAGCAGTTTAAATAACAATCAGCCCCAGCATTTT. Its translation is CASSLNNNQPQHF.